Here is one T cell receptor (beta chain) with its context. Its cognate antigen is unknown. This CDR3 contains 11 residues. Per the germline V gene, CDR1 is GTSNPN and CDR2 is SVGIG (reference sequence). V was clipped by 4 bases and J by 7 bases, with 10 bases between them. The sample originates from a study of T-cell reconstitution after alpha-beta-depleted transplantation in children. Construction of the TCRbeta library involved unique molecular identifiers. TCRdb analysed the PCR reads with MiXCR anew, one entry per CDR3 protein. Of 750,000 to 950,000 distinct CDR3 sequences in the sample, about 16% were seen once. General study findings and limits: TCRbeta diversity was high at day 60 in some patients (a result of surviving recipient T cells and thymic progenitors). It was reported that alpha-beta T cells came from several hundred expanded graft clones (about two months after transplant). Most T-cell counts and diversity one year after the transplant came from T cells that were newly produced.

Source: PBMCs, mostly from graft donor cells, taken 360 days after TCRalphabeta/CD19-depleted stem cell transplant. The sequence derives from a male patient under 18 who had a stem cell transplant for acute lymphoblastic leukemia, so the T cells may come from the graft donor. V usage is TRBV30 and J usage is TRBJ1-2; D gene uncertain. The CDR3 here is CAWNRAFGYTF. CDR3 sequence (DNA): TGTGCCTGGAATCGCGCCTTTGGCTACACCTTC.